These 17 T cell receptor beta chains originate from one sample sequenced in a study of identifying expanded T cells in peripheral blood (dated 2019 in TCRdb). The protocol used for the library was the immunoSEQ multiplex PCR assay. TCRdb retrieved this table from immuneACCESS and kept in-frame rearrangements only. Not all clones are present; in checked studies, unresolved V genes account for under half, and no reason is known for the remainder. Recorded for this sample are over 90,000 clones; roughly 90% of them occurred a single time. The ten largest make up 4.5% to 7% of the sample. The specimen sequenced was blood. The receptors were sampled from a person aged 18 to 69 in good health.

The V and J genes are TRBV7-2 and TRBJ2-1; a possible D gene is TRBD2 (6 bases). This CDR3 comprises 13 residues. Trimming took 2 bases from V and 8 from J, leaving 10 bases between them. Germline CDR1 and CDR2: SGHTA and FQGNSA. This CDR3 is CASSLTGDHEQFF. CDR3 in DNA: TGTGCCAGCAGCTTAACGGGGGACCATGAGCAGTTCTTC.

The chain couples TRBV5-4 to TRBJ2-1; possibly TRBD1 for D (6 bases). Trimming removed 0 bases at V and 10 bases at J, with 8 bases between. The CDR3 is made up of 12 amino acids. Germline CDR1 and CDR2: SGHNT and YYREEE (reference sequence). The CDR3 is CASSLEGGEQFF. CDR3 DNA sequence: TGTGCCAGCAGCTTGGAAGGGGGAGAGCAGTTCTTC.

The chain is built from TRBV23-1 and TRBJ1-4; perhaps TRBD1 as D (5 bases). TRBV23-1 is placed among ORFs of uncertain function. The CDR3 covers 17 residues. V lost 2 bases and J 2 bases, leaving 15 bases between the germline ends. The CDR3: CASSQPDDRFTNEKLFF. In DNA, the CDR3 is TGCGCCAGCAGTCAACCGGACGACAGATTTACTAATGAAAAACTGTTTTTT.

The gene calls are TRBV7-2 and TRBJ2-1; TRBD2 might be the D (6 bases). This CDR3 comprises 16 residues. The V end lost 5 bases, the J end lost 9 bases, and 23 bases lay between the germline ends. CDR1 SGHTA and CDR2 FQGNSA come from the germline V gene. The CDR3 is CASSPASGRGHGEQFF. The CDR3 DNA is TGTGCCAGCAGCCCCGCCTCTGGGCGGGGTCACGGTGAGCAGTTCTTC.

Remarks on this clone: The final CDR3 position lacks the conserved phenylalanine or tryptophan, pointing to a likely read error. No DNA is shown, since the ends of the CDR3 on it are uncertain; the CDR3 is the one TCRdb lists. V gene TRBV4-3 combines with J gene TRBJ2-7; the table's D call, TRBD1, has no DNA check behind it. The germline CDR1 and CDR2 sequences are LGHNA and YSLEER. The length of the CDR3 is 14 amino acids, counting both ends. The CDR3 sequence is CASSQTTHRDRVFS.

The chain is built from TRBV9 and TRBJ2-7; 9 nucleotides align to TRBD2. The CDR3 runs to 16 residues. V was clipped by 3 bases and J by 1 base; unmatched bases: 8. Germline values: CDR1 SGDLS, CDR2 YYNGEE. CDR3 in amino acids: CASSARGSGRSYEQYF. The CDR3 DNA sequence: TGTGCCAGCAGCGCCCGAGGGAGCGGGAGGTCCTACGAGCAGTACTTC. Based on the CDR3 plus reference TRBV9 and TRBJ2-7, the full variable domain is DSGVTQTPKHLITATGQRVTLRCSPRSGDLSVYWYQQSLDQGLQFLIQYYNGEERAKGNILERFSAQQFPDLHSELNLSSLELGDSALYFCASSARGSGRSYEQYFGPGTRLTVT.

The chain is built from TRBV7-2 and TRBJ2-6; D uncertain. Looked up from germline, CDR1 is SGHTA and CDR2 is FQGNSA. Trimming took 0 bases from V and 6 from J, leaving 9 bases between them. The CDR3 contains 15 residues. The CDR3 protein is CASSLASLSANVLTF. The DNA of the CDR3 is TGTGCCAGCAGCTTAGCCTCCTTGTCGGCCAACGTCCTGACTTTC.

The chain couples TRBV6-7 to TRBJ1-2; a weak D match, TRBD1 (5 bases). TRBV6-7 is identified as an open reading frame with a role that is uncertain. The V end was cut by 10 bases, the J end by 2 bases, with 17 bases between. CDR3 size: 14 residues. CDR3 bases: TGTGCCACAGCCCTAATCCAGGGAAACTATGGCTACACCTTC. Protein: CATALIQGNYGYTF.

V usage is TRBV5-5 and J usage is TRBJ2-2; D gene unclear. The CDR3 is made up of 16 amino acids. V dropped 0 bases and J dropped 2 bases, with 11 bases sitting between them. Germline loops: CDR1 SGHKS, CDR2 YYEKEE (reference sequence). The DNA for the CDR3 is TGTGCCAGCAGCTTGGACCCCATGGGAAACACCGGGGAGCTGTTTTTT. This encodes CASSLDPMGNTGELFF.

This clone was picked up a small number of times. This chain connects TRBV5-1 to TRBJ1-5; D is uncertain. V was cut by 4 bases and J by 4 bases, with 15 bases left in between. The CDR3 runs 15 residues. Germline V lookup: CDR1 SGHRS, CDR2 YFSETQ. Here the CDR3 DNA reads TGCGCCAGCAGCGCAGACGGGTTGGAAAATCAGCCCCAGCATTTT. This encodes CASSADGLENQPQHF.

The J gene is TRBJ1-3, the V gene TRBV5-1; D remains unclear. The CDR3 is 14 residues long. V was pared by 0 bases and J by 0 bases, with 4 bases between. CDR1 and CDR2 (germline): SGHRS, YFSETQ. For the CDR3, the DNA is TGCGCCAGCAGCTTGGTCTACTCTGGAAACACCATATATTTT. This encodes CASSLVYSGNTIYF.

The chain combines TRBV11-2 with TRBJ2-1, with 12 bases fitting TRBD2. V was clipped by 0 bases and J by 6 bases; unmatched bases: 0. CDR1 and CDR2 (germline): SGHAT, FQNNGV. The CDR3 runs to 15 residues. The CDR3 region is CASSLEGLAGNEQFF. CDR3 in DNA: TGTGCCAGCAGCTTAGAGGGACTAGCGGGCAATGAGCAGTTCTTC.

The chain employs TRBV7-8 and TRBJ2-7; D might be TRBD1 or TRBD2, each matching 5 bases. This CDR3 is 14 amino acids long. Germline assignment: CDR1 SGHVS and CDR2 FQNEAQ. Trimming removed 7 bases from V and 0 bases from J, with 13 bases in between. The CDR3 region is CASTRDASSYEQYF. The CDR3, as DNA: TGTGCCAGCACCCGGGACGCGAGCTCCTACGAGCAGTACTTC. Full variable domain (remainder filled in from reference TRBV7-8 and TRBJ2-7): GAGVSQSPRYKVAKRGQDVALRCDPISGHVSLFWYQQALGQGPEFLTYFQNEAQLDKSGLPSDRFFAERPEGSVSTLKIQRTQQEDSAVYLCASTRDASSYEQYFGPGTRLTVT.

The J gene is TRBJ1-2, the V gene TRBV2; unclear D gene. V was pared by 3 bases and J by 4 bases, with 6 bases between. CDR3 length: 12 residues. Looked up from germline, CDR1 is SNHLY and CDR2 is FYNNEI. CDR3 loop: CASSEKGYGYTF. The CDR3 nucleotides read TGTGCCAGCAGTGAGAAAGGCTATGGCTACACCTTC.

The rearrangement links TRBV15 to TRBJ1-5, with D hard to call. Trimming stripped 3 bases from V and 5 bases from J, with 14 bases between. This CDR3 comprises 15 residues. Germline V gene sequence: CDR1 LNHNV, CDR2 YYDKDF (reference sequence). The CDR3 region is CATSRVLGVYQPQHF. CDR3 DNA: TGTGCCACCAGCAGGGTTCTAGGAGTGTATCAGCCCCAGCATTTT.

This chain joins TRBV6-5 and TRBJ1-5; D is unresolved. Trimming stripped 7 bases from V and 3 bases from J, with 13 bases between. From germline, CDR1 is MNHEY and CDR2 SVGAGI. CDR3 size: 14 residues. CDR3 region: CASTSLIHNQPQHF. The CDR3 coding sequence is TGTGCCAGCACCAGCCTAATTCACAATCAGCCCCAGCATTTT.

The chain is built from TRBV9 and TRBJ2-7, with 8 bases that match TRBD2. The CDR3 loop spans 12 amino acids. V gave up 4 bases and J gave up 6 bases; unmatched junction bases: 3. Per the germline V gene, CDR1 is SGDLS and CDR2 is YYNGEE. The CDR3 sequence is CASSREGAEQYF. CDR3 DNA sequence: TGTGCCAGCAGCCGGGAGGGCGCCGAGCAGTACTTC.